This TCR beta chain was sequenced for a study of cytomegalovirus exposure and HLA in healthy donors. As concerns this clone: Its antigen is still unknown.

Germline V gene sequence: CDR1 SGHRS, CDR2 YFSETQ. There are 13 residues in the CDR3. V lost 0 bases and J 10 bases, leaving 11 bases between the germline ends. Study-wide findings and caveats: Immune exposure was documented only through CMV serostatus. Sequencing probably produced one cluster of sequence variants that were highly shared. TCR beta sequences numbering around 15,000 were associated with HLA alleles at 0.05 false discovery rate in a later analysis.

The PCR had 60 Vbeta and 13 Jbeta primers. In the study's own analysis: It was a later analysis that counted roughly 80 million unique TCR beta chains, of which roughly 11 million were shared. Sequenced by immunoSEQ multiplex PCR; TCRdb stores in-frame clones only, minus some. V and J calls and clone size are those listed in that table; D and trimming were worked out from the DNA. The sample contains approximately 200,000 clones, about 80% of which appear only once. The chain recombines TRBV5-1 with TRBJ2-4; unclear D gene. The source of this sequence is a woman in her thirties in good health and CMV-seropositive. Sequencing was done on a sample of PBMCs. The chain's CDR3 is CASSLDGTAIQYF. CDR3 nucleotides: TGCGCCAGCAGCTTGGATGGCACAGCTATTCAGTACTTC.